The clone carrying this TCR beta chain was counted only a few times. Antigen: not known. As every portion of the isolated RNA was reverse transcribed, the sequencing read expressed TCRB transcripts. Libraries were prepared by immunoSEQ multiplex PCR; TCRdb keeps only in-frame clonotypes and omits some of them. The sample has under 300,000 clones, roughly 11% seen once; the top ten hold around 0.017%. The germline V gene encodes CDR1 LGHNA and CDR2 YSLEER. Trimming took 1 base from V and 5 from J, leaving 9 bases between them. The CDR3 consists of 13 residues. This entry is derived from a study of beta chain features in type 1 diabetes. Notes on the study in general: Sequencing used cDNA, and cells with high TCR expression could therefore be over-represented. Type 1 diabetes patients showed a moderate but significant shortening of TCRB CDR3s in all four CD4+ subsets.

Sequenced sample: naive CD4+ T cells from blood. The clonotype was recovered from a man in his thirties or forties with type 1 diabetes. The rearrangement joins TRBV4-3 to TRBJ2-7; D possibly corresponds to TRBD1 (6 bases). The CDR3 DNA sequence: TGCGCCAGCAGCCAAGGGTACAGGGACGAGCAGTACTTC. As protein: CASSQGYRDEQYF.